This TCR beta chain was sequenced for a study of cytomegalovirus exposure and HLA in healthy donors (dated by TCRdb to 2016 to 2017). In terms of the full investigation: The 670 or so repertoires of the first cohort and the 95 to 150 validation repertoires were produced on the same platform, according to a later analysis. To predict cytomegalovirus infection status, the study combined high-throughput TCR immunosequencing, statistical association of individual TCRs with disease status, and machine learning. Besides the first cohort of some 670 subjects, a separate validation cohort made up of over 100 different subjects was used. The study aimed to test whether signatures of past pathogen exposure could be identified by cataloging public T cell receptors.

In the germline V gene (reference sequence), CDR1 corresponds to SEHNR and CDR2 to FQNEAQ. V is cut by 5 bases and J by 0 bases, and the space between the germline ends is 11 bases. The CDR3 goes from the cysteine to the phenylalanine over 14 residues. Only the CDR3 DNA stays, 42 bases, in frame from base 1. The donors were included in the validation cohort of around 120 subjects, a group kept apart from the approximately 700-subject first cohort. What the work shows at the level of the full study, not this receptor alone: While some public TCRs were present in many individuals, most TCR sequences turned up only very rarely across donors. According to the authors, the approach could potentially be generalized to other disease states and immunological phenotypes. All 120 or so repertoires were used to score co-occurrence in the validation cohort in a later analysis, because that analysis had no HLA typing for the cohort. The study gave a list of 150 to 200 TCR beta chains associated with cytomegalovirus. In both the original and validation cohorts, the classifier was reported to diagnose cytomegalovirus status with high specificity and sensitivity. Three of the identified cytomegalovirus-associated TCR beta chains were confirmed in vitro to be specific for cytomegalovirus antigens. In a later analysis, TCRs clustered in the first cohort were found to also tend to co-occur in the approximately 110 validation repertoires, with over 90% of cluster scores above 0.

Worth noting for this clone: The antigen it binds to is not known. No much larger clone exists at a distance of one base, and base qualities are not known.

Library prep was done by the immunoSEQ multiplex PCR assay. Regarding the original processing steps: A statistical classification framework was built to diagnose cytomegalovirus status from the catalog of TCR beta chain sequences. What TCRdb holds here is the immuneACCESS table cut down to in-frame rearrangements. Part of the clones is not present; checked against another copy, under half of the missing clones reflect an unresolved V gene, and the others are unexplained. V and J calls and clone size follow that table, whereas D and trimming were derived from the DNA. The sample has about 130,000 clones on record, roughly 89% of them singletons. About 8.2% of the sample comes from the top ten.

Material: PBMCs. The clonotype originates from a woman aged 18-29 years in good health and CMV-seropositive. The rearranged chain carries TRBV7-9 and TRBJ2-7; tentative D gene TRBD1, with 5 bases matching. The encoded CDR3 is CASSRARVSYEQYF. The sequenced DNA is TGTGCCAGCAGCCGCGCCAGGGTCTCCTACGAGCAGTACTTC.